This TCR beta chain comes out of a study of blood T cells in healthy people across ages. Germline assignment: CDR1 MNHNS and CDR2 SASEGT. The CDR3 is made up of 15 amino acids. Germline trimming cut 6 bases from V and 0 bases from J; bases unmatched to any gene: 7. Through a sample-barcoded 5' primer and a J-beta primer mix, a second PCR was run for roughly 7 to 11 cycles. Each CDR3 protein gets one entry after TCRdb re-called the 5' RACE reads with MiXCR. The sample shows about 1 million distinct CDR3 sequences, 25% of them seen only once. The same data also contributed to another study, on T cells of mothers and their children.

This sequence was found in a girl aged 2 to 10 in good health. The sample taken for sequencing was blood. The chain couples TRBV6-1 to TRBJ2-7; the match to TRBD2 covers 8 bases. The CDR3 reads CASSLLTSASYEQYF. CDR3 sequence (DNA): TGTGCCAGCAGCCTCCTGACTAGCGCCTCCTACGAGCAGTACTTC.